This record looks at one T cell receptor beta chain sequence and its context. The antigen is unknown. These data belong to a study of T cells in Graves' hyperthyroidism and ophthalmopathy. As for the study in general: Peripheral blood draws took place at initial diagnosis, ahead of any treatment.

Whole-study results and caveats: Ophthalmopathy prediction by the model preceded onset by a median roughly 6.3 months. Blood also carried most thyroid clonotypes expanded above 0.001.

TCR beta CDR3 regions were amplified from RNA. In the first-round RT-PCR of the TCR CDR3, the HTBI primer set was used. One entry per CDR3 protein, called by TCRdb with MiXCR from the multiplex PCR reads. The data hold some 600,000 distinct CDR3 sequences, with approximately 14% observed a single time. The blood sample dates from first hyperthyroidism diagnosis, preceding any ophthalmopathy symptoms. The CDR3 runs to 15 residues. Germline assignment: CDR1 MNHEY and CDR2 SVGEGT. V lost 0 bases, J lost 6 bases, and 14 bases lay in between. The chain links TRBV6-2 or TRBV6-3 to TRBJ1-2, with D hard to call. The receptor was derived from a woman aged 30 to 39 with Graves' hyperthyroidism that later progressed to Graves' ophthalmopathy. Sequenced: blood. In nucleotides, the CDR3 is TGTGCCAGCAGTTACTCGACTGCGGATGGTCATGGCTACACCTTC. Protein product: CASSYSTADGHGYTF.